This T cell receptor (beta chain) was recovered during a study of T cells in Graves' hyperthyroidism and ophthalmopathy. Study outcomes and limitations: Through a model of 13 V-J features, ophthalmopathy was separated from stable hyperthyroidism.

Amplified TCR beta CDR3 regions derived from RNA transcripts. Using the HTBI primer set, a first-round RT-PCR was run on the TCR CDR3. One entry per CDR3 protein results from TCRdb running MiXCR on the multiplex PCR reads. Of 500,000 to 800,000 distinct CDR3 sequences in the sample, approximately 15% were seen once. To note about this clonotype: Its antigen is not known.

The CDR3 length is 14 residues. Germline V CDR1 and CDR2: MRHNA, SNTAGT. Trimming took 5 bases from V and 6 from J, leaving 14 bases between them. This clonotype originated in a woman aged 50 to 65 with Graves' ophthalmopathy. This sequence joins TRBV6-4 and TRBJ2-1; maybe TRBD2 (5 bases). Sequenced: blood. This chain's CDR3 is CASSPTRNFNEQFF. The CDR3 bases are TGTGCCAGCAGTCCCACTAGAAACTTCAATGAGCAGTTCTTC.